This T cell receptor beta chain was identified in a study of blood T cell repertoires in COVID-19. J gave up 7 bases and V 2 bases, and 7 bases lay outside the gene matches. In germline, CDR1 is SGHAT, CDR2 FQNNGV. This CDR3 region has 16 residues. Profiled with immunoSEQ multiplex PCR; TCRdb holds only in-frame clones, not every one. Of 100,000 to 150,000 clones detected, 79% appear once; the ten largest clones hold around a third. This sequence originates from a man aged 40-50 years with active or convalescent COVID-19. The rearrangement joins TRBV11-2 to TRBJ2-2; TRBD1 matches at 10 bases. The sequenced sample was peripheral blood. CDR3: CASSLRGQGNGGELFF. In DNA, the CDR3 is TGTGCCAGCAGCTTAAGGGGACAGGGGAACGGCGGGGAGCTGTTTTTT.